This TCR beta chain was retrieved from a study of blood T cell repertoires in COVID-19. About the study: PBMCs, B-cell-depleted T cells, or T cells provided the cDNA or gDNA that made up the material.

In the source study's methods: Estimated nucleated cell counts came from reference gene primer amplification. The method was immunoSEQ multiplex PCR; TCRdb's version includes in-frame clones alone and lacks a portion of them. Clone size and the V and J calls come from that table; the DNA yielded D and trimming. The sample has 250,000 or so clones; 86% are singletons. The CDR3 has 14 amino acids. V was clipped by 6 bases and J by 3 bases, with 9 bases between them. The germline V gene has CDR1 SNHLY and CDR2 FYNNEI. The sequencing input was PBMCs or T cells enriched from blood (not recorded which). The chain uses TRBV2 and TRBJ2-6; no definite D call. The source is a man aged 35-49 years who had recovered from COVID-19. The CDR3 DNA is TGTGCCAGCAGAGCCCCGGGTGGGGCCAACGTCCTGACTTTC. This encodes CASRAPGGANVLTF.